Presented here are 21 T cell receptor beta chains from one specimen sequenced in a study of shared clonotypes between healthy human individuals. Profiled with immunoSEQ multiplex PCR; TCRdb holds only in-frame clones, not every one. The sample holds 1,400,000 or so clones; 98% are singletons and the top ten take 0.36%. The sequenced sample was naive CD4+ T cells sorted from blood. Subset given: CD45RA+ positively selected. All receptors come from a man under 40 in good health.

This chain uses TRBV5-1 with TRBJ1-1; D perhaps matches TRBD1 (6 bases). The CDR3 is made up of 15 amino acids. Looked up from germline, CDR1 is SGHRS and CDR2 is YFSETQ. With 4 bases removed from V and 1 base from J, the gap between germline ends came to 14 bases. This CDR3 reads CASSQLGAGNTEAFF. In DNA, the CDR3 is TGCGCCAGCAGCCAATTGGGGGCGGGGAACACTGAAGCTTTCTTT.

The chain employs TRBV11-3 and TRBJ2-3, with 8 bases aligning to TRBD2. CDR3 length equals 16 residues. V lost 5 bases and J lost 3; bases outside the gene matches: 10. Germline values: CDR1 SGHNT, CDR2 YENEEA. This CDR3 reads CASSHSRASGTDTQYF. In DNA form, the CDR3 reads TGTGCCAGCAGCCATAGTCGGGCTAGCGGGACAGATACGCAGTATTTT.

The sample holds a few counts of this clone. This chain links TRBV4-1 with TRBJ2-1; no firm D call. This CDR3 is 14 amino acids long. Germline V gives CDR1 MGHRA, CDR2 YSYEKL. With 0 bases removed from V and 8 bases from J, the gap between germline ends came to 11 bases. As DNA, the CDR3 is TGCGCCAGCAGCCAAGATCGTTGGGTTCATGAGCAGTTCTTC. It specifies CASSQDRWVHEQFF.

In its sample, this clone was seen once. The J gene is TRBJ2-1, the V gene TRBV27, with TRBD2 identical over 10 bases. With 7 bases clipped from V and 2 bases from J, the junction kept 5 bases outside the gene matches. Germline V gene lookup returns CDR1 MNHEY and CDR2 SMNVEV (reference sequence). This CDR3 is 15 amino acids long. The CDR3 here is CASNLSGRPYNEQFF. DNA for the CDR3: TGTGCCAGCAACCTTAGCGGGAGGCCCTACAATGAGCAGTTCTTC.

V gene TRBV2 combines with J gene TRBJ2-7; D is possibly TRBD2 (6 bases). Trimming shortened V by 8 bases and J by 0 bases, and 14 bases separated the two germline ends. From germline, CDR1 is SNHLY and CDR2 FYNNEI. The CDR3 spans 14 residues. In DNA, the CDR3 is TGTGCCAGCCTCGAGAGGGAGGTCTCCTACGAGCAGTACTTC. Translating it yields CASLEREVSYEQYF.

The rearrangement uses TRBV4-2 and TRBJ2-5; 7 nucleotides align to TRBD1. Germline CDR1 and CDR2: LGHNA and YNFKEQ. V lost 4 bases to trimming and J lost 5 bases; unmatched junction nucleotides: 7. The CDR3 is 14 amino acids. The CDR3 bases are TGTGCCAGCAGCCTCACAGGGGTGGGGGAGACCCAGTACTTC. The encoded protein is CASSLTGVGETQYF.

This chain's CDR3 is CASSWGQGGETQYF. CDR3 bases: TGCGCCAGCAGCTGGGGACAGGGTGGAGAGACCCAGTACTTC. The chain joins TRBV5-1 to TRBJ2-5; TRBD1 agrees at 9 bases. Germline V gene data show CDR1 as SGHRS and CDR2 as YFSETQ. V lost 3 bases, J lost 4 bases, and 4 bases stayed unmatched. The CDR3 has 14 residues.

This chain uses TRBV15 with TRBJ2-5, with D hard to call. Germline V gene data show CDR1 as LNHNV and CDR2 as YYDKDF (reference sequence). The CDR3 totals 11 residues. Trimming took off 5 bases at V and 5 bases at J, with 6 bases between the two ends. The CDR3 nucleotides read TGTGCCACCAGCGTCGGGGAGACCCAGTACTTC. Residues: CATSVGETQYF.

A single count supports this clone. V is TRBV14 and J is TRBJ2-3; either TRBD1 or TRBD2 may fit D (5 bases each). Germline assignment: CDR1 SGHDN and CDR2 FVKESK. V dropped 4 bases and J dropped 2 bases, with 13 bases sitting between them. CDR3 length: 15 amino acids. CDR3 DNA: TGTGCCAGCAGCCGTCCGGGACGGATCACAGATACGCAGTATTTT. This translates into CASSRPGRITDTQYF. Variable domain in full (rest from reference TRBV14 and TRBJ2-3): EAGVTQFPSHSVIEKGQTVTLRCDPISGHDNLYWYRRVMGKEIKFLLHFVKESKQDESGMPNNRFLAERTGGTYSTLKVQPAELEDSGVYFCASSRPGRITDTQYFGPGTRLTVL.

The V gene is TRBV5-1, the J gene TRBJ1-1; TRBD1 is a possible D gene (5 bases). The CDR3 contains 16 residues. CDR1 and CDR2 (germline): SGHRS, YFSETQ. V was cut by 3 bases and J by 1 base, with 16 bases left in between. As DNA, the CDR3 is TGCGCCAGCAGCTCGGGCCCGTTAGGGGCGAACACTGAAGCTTTCTTT. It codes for CASSSGPLGANTEAFF.

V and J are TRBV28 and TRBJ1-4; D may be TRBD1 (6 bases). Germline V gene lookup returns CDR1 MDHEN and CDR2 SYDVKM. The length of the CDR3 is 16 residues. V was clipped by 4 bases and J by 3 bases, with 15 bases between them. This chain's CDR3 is CASSSPTGTANEKLFF. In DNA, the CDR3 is TGTGCCAGCAGTTCCCCCACAGGGACGGCTAATGAAAAACTGTTTTTT. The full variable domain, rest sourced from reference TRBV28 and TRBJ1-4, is DVKVTQSSRYLVKRTGEKVFLECVQDMDHENMFWYRQDPGLGLRLIYFSYDVKMKEKGDIPEGYSVSREKKERFSLILESASTNQTSMYLCASSSPTGTANEKLFFGSGTQLSVL.

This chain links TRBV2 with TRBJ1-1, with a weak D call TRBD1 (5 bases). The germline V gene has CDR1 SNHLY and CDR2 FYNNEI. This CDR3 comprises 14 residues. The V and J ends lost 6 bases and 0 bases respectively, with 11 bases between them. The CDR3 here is CASRGGALNTEAFF. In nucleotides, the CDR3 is TGTGCCAGCAGGGGCGGGGCCCTGAACACTGAAGCTTTCTTT.

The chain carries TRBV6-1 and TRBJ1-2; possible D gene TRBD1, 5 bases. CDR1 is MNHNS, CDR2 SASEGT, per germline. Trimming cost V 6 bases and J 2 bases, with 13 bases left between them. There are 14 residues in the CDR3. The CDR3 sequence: CASRPGTLNYGYTF. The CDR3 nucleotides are TGTGCCAGCAGACCTGGGACCCTCAACTATGGCTACACCTTC.

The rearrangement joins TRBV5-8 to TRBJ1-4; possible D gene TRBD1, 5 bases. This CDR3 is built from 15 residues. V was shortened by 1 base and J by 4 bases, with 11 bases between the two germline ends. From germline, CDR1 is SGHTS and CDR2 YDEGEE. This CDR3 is CASSLSGRLNEKLFF. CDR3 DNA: TGTGCCAGCAGCTTGTCGGGACGGCTTAATGAAAAACTGTTTTTT.

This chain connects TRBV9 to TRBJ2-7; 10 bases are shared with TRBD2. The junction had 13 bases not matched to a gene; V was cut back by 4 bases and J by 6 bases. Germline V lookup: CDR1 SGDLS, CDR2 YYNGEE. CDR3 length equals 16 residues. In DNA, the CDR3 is TGTGCCAGCAGCATTCTAGCGGGAGCGGGTCCCGTCGAGCAGTACTTC. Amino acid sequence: CASSILAGAGPVEQYF.

The CDR3 is CASSLVSALSKFF. The CDR3, as DNA: TGTGCCAGCAGCTTAGTATCGGCGCTCTCTAAGTTCTTC. The J gene is TRBJ2-1, the V gene TRBV11-2; D unclear. The ends were cut back, 1 base at V and 14 bases at J, with 15 bases in the middle. CDR3 length equals 13 residues. The germline gives CDR1 SGHAT, CDR2 FQNNGV. The full variable domain, completed using reference TRBV11-2 and TRBJ2-1, is EAGVAQSPRYKIIEKRQSVAFWCNPISGHATLYWYQQILGQGPKLLIQFQNNGVVDDSQLPKDRFSAERLKGVDSTLKIQPAKLEDSAVYLCASSLVSALSKFFGPGTRLTVL.

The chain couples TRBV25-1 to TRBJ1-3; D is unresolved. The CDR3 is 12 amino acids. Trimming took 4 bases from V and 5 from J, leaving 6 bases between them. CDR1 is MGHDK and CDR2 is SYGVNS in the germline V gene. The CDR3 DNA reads TGTGCCAGCAGTGTTGGCAGAAACACCATATATTTT. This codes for CASSVGRNTIYF.

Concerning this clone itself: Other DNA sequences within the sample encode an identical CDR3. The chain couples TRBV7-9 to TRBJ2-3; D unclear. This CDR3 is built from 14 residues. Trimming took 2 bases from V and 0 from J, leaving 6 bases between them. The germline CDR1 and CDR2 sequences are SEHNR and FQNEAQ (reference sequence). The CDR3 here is CASSLYGSTDTQYF. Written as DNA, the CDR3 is TGTGCCAGCAGCTTATACGGTAGCACAGATACGCAGTATTTT.

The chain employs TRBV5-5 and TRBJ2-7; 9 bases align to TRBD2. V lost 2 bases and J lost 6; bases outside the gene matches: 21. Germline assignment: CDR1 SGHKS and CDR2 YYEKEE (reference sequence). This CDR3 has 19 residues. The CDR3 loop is CASSFSVSTTGGRAGEQYF. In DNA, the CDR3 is TGTGCCAGCAGCTTTTCAGTTTCTACTACTGGCGGGAGGGCAGGCGAGCAGTACTTC. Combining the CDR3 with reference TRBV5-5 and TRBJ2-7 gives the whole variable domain DAGVTQSPTHLIKTRGQQVTLRCSPISGHKSVSWYQQVLGQGPQFIFQYYEKEERGRGNFPDRFSARQFPNYSSELNVNALLLGDSALYLCASSFSVSTTGGRAGEQYFGPGTRLTVT.

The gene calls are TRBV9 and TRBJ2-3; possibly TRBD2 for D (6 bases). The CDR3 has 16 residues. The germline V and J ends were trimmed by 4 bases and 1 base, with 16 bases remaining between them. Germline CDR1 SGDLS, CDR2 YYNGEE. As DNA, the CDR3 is TGTGCCAGCAGCTCCCGTCGGGTAGCGGGCACAGATACGCAGTATTTT. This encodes CASSSRRVAGTDTQYF.

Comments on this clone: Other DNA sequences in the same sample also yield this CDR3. CDR3 coding DNA: TGTGCCAGCAGCCAGGGGGTTAGTGAAGCTTTCTTT. This codes for CASSQGVSEAFF. The rearrangement links TRBV6-5 to TRBJ1-1, with 7 bases identical to TRBD1. Germline CDR1 and CDR2: MNHEY and SVGAGI. The length of the CDR3 is 12 residues. V lost 6 bases to trimming and J lost 7 bases; unmatched junction nucleotides: 5.